In this sample, the clone carrying this T cell receptor beta chain turned up many times. Its antigen is not identified. Using RNA template, CDR3s of TCR alpha and beta were amplified with iRepertoire arm-PCR. For one-step reverse transcription and amplification, about 85-400 ng of tissue mRNA or PBMC total RNA was used. TCRdb independently ran MiXCR on the multiplex PCR reads; one entry per CDR3 protein. Here the sample spans roughly 120,000 distinct CDR3 sequences, about 25% being singletons. Germline V CDR1 and CDR2: MDHEN, SYDVKM. The trim removed 5 bases at V and 3 bases at J, leaving 1 base unmatched. The CDR3 spans 14 residues. These data come from a study of glioma-infiltrating T cells. Overall study results and limits: Tissue-blood divergence was below expectation in non-neoplastic patients, above in gliomas. CDR3 overlap between tissue and blood was very small.

Specimen: glioma tissue, nonneoplastic brain tissue, or PBMCs (not recorded which). V is TRBV28 and J is TRBJ2-3; TRBD2 matches at 11 bases. This receptor was taken from a human donor with low-grade glioma or glioblastoma, undergoing nonglioma brain surgery, or in good health (not recorded which). The CDR3 DNA sequence: TGTGCCAGCAGTCCTAGCGGGAGGACAGATACGCAGTATTTT. Amino acid sequence: CASSPSGRTDTQYF.